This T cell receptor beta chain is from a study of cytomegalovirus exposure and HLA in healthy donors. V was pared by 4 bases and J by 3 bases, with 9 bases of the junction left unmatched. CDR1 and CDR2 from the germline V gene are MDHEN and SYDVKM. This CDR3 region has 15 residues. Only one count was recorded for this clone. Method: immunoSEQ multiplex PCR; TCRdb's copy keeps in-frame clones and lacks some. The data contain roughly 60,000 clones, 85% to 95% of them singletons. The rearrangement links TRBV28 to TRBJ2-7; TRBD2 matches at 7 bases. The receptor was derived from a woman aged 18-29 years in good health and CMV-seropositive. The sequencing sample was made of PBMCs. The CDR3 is CASSSGGGPGYEQYF. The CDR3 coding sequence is TGTGCCAGCAGTTCTGGGGGAGGGCCGGGCTACGAGCAGTACTTC.